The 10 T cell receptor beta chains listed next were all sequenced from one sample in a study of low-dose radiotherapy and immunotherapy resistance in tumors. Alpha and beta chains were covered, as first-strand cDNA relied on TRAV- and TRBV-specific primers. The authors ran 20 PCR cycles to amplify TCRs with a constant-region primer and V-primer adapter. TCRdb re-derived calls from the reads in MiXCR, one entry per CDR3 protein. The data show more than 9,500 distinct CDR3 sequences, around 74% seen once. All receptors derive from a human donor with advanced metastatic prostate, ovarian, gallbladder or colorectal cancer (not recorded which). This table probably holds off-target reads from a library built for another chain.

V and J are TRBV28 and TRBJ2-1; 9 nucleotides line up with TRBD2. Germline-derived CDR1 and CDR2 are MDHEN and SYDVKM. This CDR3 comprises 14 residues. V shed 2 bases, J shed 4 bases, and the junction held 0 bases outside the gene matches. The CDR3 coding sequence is TGTGCCAGCAGTTTACTAGCGGGGTACAATGAGCAGTTCTTC. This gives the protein CASSLLAGYNEQFF. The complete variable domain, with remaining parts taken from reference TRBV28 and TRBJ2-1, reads DVKVTQSSRYLVKRTGEKVFLECVQDMDHENMFWYRQDPGLGLRLIYFSYDVKMKEKGDIPEGYSVSREKKERFSLILESASTNQTSMYLCASSLLAGYNEQFFGPGTRLTVL.

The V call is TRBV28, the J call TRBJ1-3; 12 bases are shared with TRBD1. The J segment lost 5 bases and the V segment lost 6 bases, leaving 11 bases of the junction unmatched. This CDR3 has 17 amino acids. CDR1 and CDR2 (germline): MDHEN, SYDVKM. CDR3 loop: CASRPGPGQGARNTIYF. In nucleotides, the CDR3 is TGTGCCAGCAGGCCAGGCCCGGGACAGGGGGCGAGAAACACCATATATTTT.

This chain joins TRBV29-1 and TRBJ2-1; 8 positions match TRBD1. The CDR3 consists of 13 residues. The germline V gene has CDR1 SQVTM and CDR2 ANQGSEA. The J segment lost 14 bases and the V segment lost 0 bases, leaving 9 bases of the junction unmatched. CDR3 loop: CSVEDQFGTGKFF. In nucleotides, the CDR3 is TGCAGCGTTGAAGATCAGTTCGGGACAGGAAAGTTCTTC.

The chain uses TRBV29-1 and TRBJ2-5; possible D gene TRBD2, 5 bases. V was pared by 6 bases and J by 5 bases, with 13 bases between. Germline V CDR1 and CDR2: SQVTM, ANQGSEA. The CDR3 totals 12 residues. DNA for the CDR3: TGCAGCGTAAGCGGTACTGGGGAGACCCAGTACTTC. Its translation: CSVSGTGETQYF.

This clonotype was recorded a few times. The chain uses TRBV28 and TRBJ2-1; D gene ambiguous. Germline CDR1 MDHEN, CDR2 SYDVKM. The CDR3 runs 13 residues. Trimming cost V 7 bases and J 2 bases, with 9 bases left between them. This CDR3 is CASNTIPYNEQFF. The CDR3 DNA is TGTGCCAGCAACACGATCCCCTACAATGAGCAGTTCTTC.

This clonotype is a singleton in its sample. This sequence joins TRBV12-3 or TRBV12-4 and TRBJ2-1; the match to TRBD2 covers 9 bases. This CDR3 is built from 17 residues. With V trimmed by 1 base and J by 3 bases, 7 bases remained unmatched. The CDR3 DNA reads TGTGCCAGCAGTTTAGACGGACTAGCGCCGAACTACAATGAGCAGTTCTTC. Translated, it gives CASSLDGLAPNYNEQFF.

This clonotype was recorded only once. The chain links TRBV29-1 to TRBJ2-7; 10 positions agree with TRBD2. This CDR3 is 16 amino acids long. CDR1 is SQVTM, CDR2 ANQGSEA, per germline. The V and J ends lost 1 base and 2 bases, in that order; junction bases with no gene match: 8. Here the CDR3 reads CSVEGLEREGPYEQYF. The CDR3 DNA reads TGCAGCGTTGAAGGTCTGGAGCGGGAGGGCCCCTACGAGCAGTACTTC.

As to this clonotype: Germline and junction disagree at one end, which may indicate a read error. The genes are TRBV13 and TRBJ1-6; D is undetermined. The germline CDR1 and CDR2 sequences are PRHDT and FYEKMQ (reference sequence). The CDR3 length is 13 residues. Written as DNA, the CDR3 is TGTGCAACCCTTAACACCAATGCAGGCAAATCAGCCTTT. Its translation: CATLNTNAGKSAF.

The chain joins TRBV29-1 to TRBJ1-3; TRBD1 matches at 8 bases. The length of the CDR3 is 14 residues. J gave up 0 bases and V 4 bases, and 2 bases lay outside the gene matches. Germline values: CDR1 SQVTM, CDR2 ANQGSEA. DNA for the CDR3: TGCAGCGTTGCGGGACAGGTCTCTGGAAACACCATATATTTT. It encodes CSVAGQVSGNTIYF.

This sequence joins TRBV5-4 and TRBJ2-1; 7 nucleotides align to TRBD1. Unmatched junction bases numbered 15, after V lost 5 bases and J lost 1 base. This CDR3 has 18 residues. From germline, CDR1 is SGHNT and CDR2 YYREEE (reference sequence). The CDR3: CASSLRRTGGRSYNEQFF. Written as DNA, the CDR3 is TGTGCCAGCAGTCTAAGAAGGACAGGCGGAAGGTCCTACAATGAGCAGTTCTTC.